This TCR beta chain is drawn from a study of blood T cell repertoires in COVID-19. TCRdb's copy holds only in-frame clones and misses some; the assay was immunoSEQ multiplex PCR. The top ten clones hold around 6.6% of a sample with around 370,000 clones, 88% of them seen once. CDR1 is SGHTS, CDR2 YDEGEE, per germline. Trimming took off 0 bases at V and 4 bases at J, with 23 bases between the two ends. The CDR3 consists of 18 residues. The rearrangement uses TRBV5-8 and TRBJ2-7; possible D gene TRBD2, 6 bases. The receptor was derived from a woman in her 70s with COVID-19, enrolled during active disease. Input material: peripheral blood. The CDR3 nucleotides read TGTGCCAGCAGCTTGGTTGTGACGGGAGAAATCCTAGGGTACGAGCAGTACTTC. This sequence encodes CASSLVVTGEILGYEQYF.